Each of the 29 T cell receptor beta chains below was sequenced from the same sample in a study of blood T cells in healthy people across ages (dated by TCRdb to between 2014 and 2017). The library was built by means of 5' RACE. The instrument given in TCRdb is Illumina HiSeq 2500. The second PCR ran for roughly 7 to 11 cycles and used a J-beta primer mix along with a sample-barcoded 5' primer. TCRdb itself trimmed the public reads at Q25 with fastp, ran MiXCR and retained productive beta chains. Entries are consolidated by CDR3 protein sequence, retaining the most common genes and DNA. This sample holds approximately 1.5 million distinct CDR3 sequences; roughly 43% were observed only once. The ten largest clones represent approximately 4% of the sample. Sequencing was performed on blood. The receptors stem from a woman between 18 and 29 years old in good health.

The chain employs TRBV2 and TRBJ2-7, with D possibly being TRBD1 or TRBD2 (5 bases each). V was trimmed by 8 bases and J by 5 bases, leaving 13 bases between them. CDR3 length: 12 amino acids. The germline V gene encodes CDR1 SNHLY and CDR2 FYNNEI. CDR3 amino acids: CASRDLGNEQYF. The CDR3 nucleotides are TGTGCCAGCCGGGACCTTGGCAACGAGCAGTACTTC.

The chain recombines TRBV4-3 with TRBJ1-2; possible D gene TRBD1, 6 bases. Germline-derived CDR1 and CDR2 are LGHNA and YSLEER. Deletions cut 1 base from V and 5 bases from J, with 26 bases between. CDR3 length: 19 residues. The CDR3 protein is CASSQVGPRTATLDYGYTF. CDR3 nucleotides: TGCGCCAGCAGCCAAGTAGGTCCAAGGACAGCGACCCTAGATTATGGCTACACCTTC.

V usage is TRBV4-3 and J usage is TRBJ2-1; TRBD2 aligns across 7 bases. The J call may be mistaken, given a closer DNA end match to TRBJ2-7. CDR3 length equals 18 residues. Germline CDR1 and CDR2: LGHNA and YSLEER. CDR3 sequence reads: CASSQDPGGESSYNEQYF. In DNA, the CDR3 is TGCGCCAGCAGCCAAGATCCGGGGGGAGAGAGCTCCTACAATGAGCAGTACTTC.

The chain links TRBV29-1 to TRBJ2-1, with D possibly matching TRBD2 (7 bases). V was cut by 8 bases and J by 12 bases, with 20 bases left in between. Germline CDR1 reads SQVTM; CDR2 reads ANQGSEA. The CDR3 has 12 residues. Here the CDR3 DNA reads TGCAGCACCTCGGGGGGCCGTTCCTCGCAGTTCTTC. This codes for CSTSGGRSSQFF.

The chain links TRBV9 to TRBJ2-3; 9 bases match TRBD2. Germline CDR1 SGDLS, CDR2 YYNGEE. CDR3 length: 16 residues. V lost 4 bases, J lost 2 bases, and 8 bases stayed unmatched. The DNA of the CDR3 is TGTGCCAGCAGCCCCGGTAGCGGGGGAACCACAGATACGCAGTATTTT. Encoded protein: CASSPGSGGTTDTQYF.

The rearrangement links TRBV20-1 to TRBJ1-5; 7 nucleotides agree with TRBD1. Germline values: CDR1 DFQATT, CDR2 SNEGSKA (reference sequence). This CDR3 spans 16 amino acids. V lost 1 base to trimming and J lost 4 bases; unmatched junction nucleotides: 10. The DNA for the CDR3 is TGCAGTGCTAGAGTGGAAGGGACAGATCCTAATCAGCCCCAGCATTTT. Amino acids: CSARVEGTDPNQPQHF.

This sequence joins TRBV27 and TRBJ1-6; D gene unclear. CDR1 is MNHEY and CDR2 is SMNVEV in the germline V gene (reference sequence). The CDR3 is 16 amino acids. Trimming removed 6 bases from V and 2 bases from J, with 14 bases in between. The CDR3 loop is CASSYRPQPYNSPLHF. CDR3 bases: TGTGCCAGCAGCTACCGGCCACAGCCCTATAATTCACCCCTCCACTTT.

In the case of this clonotype: A much larger clone differs by one base, so this may be a read error. J is TRBJ2-1 and V is TRBV7-9; D possibly corresponds to TRBD2 (5 bases). The CDR3 is 13 amino acids. V lost 5 bases and J lost 14, with 19 bases in between. In germline, CDR1 is SEHNR, CDR2 FQNEAQ (reference sequence). DNA of the CDR3: TGTGCCAGCAGCGCGACTAACGCCCCAAGAAAGTTCTTC. It encodes CASSATNAPRKFF.

The chain carries TRBV30 and TRBJ2-5; TRBD2 matches at 7 bases. J was trimmed by 5 bases and V by 2 bases; bases with no gene match: 5. The germline gives CDR1 GTSNPN, CDR2 SVGIG (reference sequence). The CDR3 runs 13 residues. Here the CDR3 reads CAWSPLAKETQYF. The CDR3 region has the DNA TGTGCCTGGAGTCCACTAGCGAAGGAGACCCAGTACTTC.

This clonotype was counted ten times or more. This chain joins TRBV6-4 and TRBJ2-3; the match to TRBD1 covers 8 bases. Losses at the gene ends were 7 bases for V and 6 bases for J; bases not matched to a gene: 18. The CDR3 is made up of 17 amino acids. The germline V gene encodes CDR1 MRHNA and CDR2 SNTAGT. The CDR3 reads CASITRDRKIFNDTQYF. The CDR3 DNA follows: TGTGCCAGCATTACCCGGGACAGGAAAATTTTCAACGATACGCAGTATTTT.

This sequence joins TRBV28 and TRBJ2-5, with 8 bases fitting TRBD2. Judging by the DNA end, TRBJ2-7 fits better; the J call may be wrong. This CDR3 spans 15 amino acids. Per germline, CDR1 MDHEN and CDR2 SYDVKM. This chain's CDR3 is CASSYGTRLAGEQYF. As DNA, the CDR3 is TGTGCCAGCAGTTATGGGACTAGGCTCGCCGGCGAGCAGTACTTC.

The V gene is TRBV20-1, the J gene TRBJ2-7; perhaps TRBD1 as D (6 bases). Trimming took 6 bases from V and 2 from J, leaving 17 bases between them. This CDR3 comprises 14 residues. Germline V gene lookup returns CDR1 DFQATT and CDR2 SNEGSKA (reference sequence). The CDR3 nucleotides read TGCAGTGCGGCCATAACAGGGTTCGCCTACGAGCAGTACTTC. This sequence encodes CSAAITGFAYEQYF.

This clonotype was detected only a few times. This rearrangement joins TRBV7-9 to TRBJ1-1; 8 bases agree with TRBD1. This CDR3 comprises 15 residues. The V segment lost 0 bases and the J segment 3 bases; nucleotides outside the gene matches: 3. Germline CDR1 and CDR2: SEHNR and FQNEAQ (reference sequence). The CDR3: CASSLAQGADTEAFF. Here the CDR3 DNA reads TGTGCCAGCAGCTTAGCGCAGGGGGCGGACACTGAAGCTTTCTTT. Drawing the rest from reference TRBV7-9 and TRBJ1-1, the complete variable domain is DTGVSQNPRHKITKRGQNVTFRCDPISEHNRLYWYRQTLGQGPEFLTYFQNEAQLEKSRLLSDRFSAERPKGSFSTLEIQRTEQGDSAMYLCASSLAQGADTEAFFGQGTRLTVV.

V usage is TRBV20-1 and J usage is TRBJ2-3; tentatively, D is TRBD2 (6 bases). Germline V gene data show CDR1 as DFQATT and CDR2 as SNEGSKA (reference sequence). The CDR3 spans 15 residues. The V end was cut by 8 bases, the J end by 1 base, with 19 bases between. For the CDR3, the DNA is TGCAGTAAAGTGGGATTCGGGGGTGGCACAGATACGCAGTATTTT. It codes for CSKVGFGGGTDTQYF.

This clonotype has a single count. This may stem from a read error, because a much larger clone lies one nucleotide away. This chain links TRBV20-1 with TRBJ2-7; 9 nucleotides agree with TRBD2. The germline CDR1 and CDR2 sequences are DFQATT and SNEGSKA (reference sequence). The CDR3 totals 14 residues. V dropped 6 bases and J dropped 4; count of bases not matched to a gene: 10. CDR3 protein: CSATGPAGGYEQYF. The DNA of the CDR3 is TGCAGTGCAACCGGACCAGCGGGGGGTTACGAGCAGTACTTC.

About this clonotype itself: The junction and the germline gene differ at one end; a read error may be behind it. The genes are TRBV6-1 and TRBJ2-1, with D possibly TRBD2 on 5 matching bases. The CDR3 covers 14 residues. Germline V lookup: CDR1 MNHNS, CDR2 SASEGT. The CDR3 nucleotides are TGTGTCAGCAGTGACCGGGGAGATTACAATGAGCAGTTCTTC. As protein: CVSSDRGDYNEQFF.

This rearrangement joins TRBV20-1 to TRBJ1-2, with a tentative D call TRBD1 (5 bases). Germline CDR1 and CDR2: DFQATT and SNEGSKA (reference sequence). The V end lost 2 bases, the J end lost 2 bases, and 12 bases lay between the germline ends. This CDR3 has 14 residues. The CDR3 loop is CSARQGTKNYGYTF. Here the CDR3 DNA reads TGCAGTGCTAGACAGGGAACAAAGAACTATGGCTACACCTTC.

This chain connects TRBV7-9 to TRBJ2-4; D gene unclear. Between the trimmed V and J ends, which lost 4 bases and 3 bases, there was a span of 4 bases. The CDR3 totals 12 residues. CDR1 SEHNR and CDR2 FQNEAQ come from the germline V gene (reference sequence). The CDR3 DNA sequence: TGTGCCAGCAGCTCTCTCAAAAACATTCAGTACTTC. Its protein is CASSSLKNIQYF.

The J gene is TRBJ2-1, the V gene TRBV29-1; weak D call: TRBD1 (5 bases). Deletions cut 0 bases from V and 2 bases from J, with 8 bases between. The CDR3 covers 14 residues. Germline lookup yields CDR1 SQVTM and CDR2 ANQGSEA. CDR3 coding DNA: TGCAGCGTTGAAGATCTAGGGGCCTACAATGAGCAGTTCTTC. The encoded protein is CSVEDLGAYNEQFF.

V is TRBV11-2 and J is TRBJ2-1, with a weak D call TRBD2 (5 bases). Germline V lookup: CDR1 SGHAT, CDR2 FQNNGV. The ends were cut back, 6 bases at V and 7 bases at J, with 13 bases in the middle. The CDR3 runs 13 residues. DNA for the CDR3: TGTGCCAGCAGAGACTATTCGAGGAATGAGCAGTTCTTC. It translates to CASRDYSRNEQFF.

The chain has TRBV5-5 and TRBJ1-1, with D unclear. V gave up 6 bases and J gave up 0 bases, with 9 bases separating them. The CDR3 is 13 amino acids. Germline CDR1 SGHKS, CDR2 YYEKEE (reference sequence). This chain's CDR3 is CASNPPLNTEAFF. CDR3 nucleotide sequence: TGTGCCAGCAACCCTCCGTTGAACACTGAAGCTTTCTTT.

This clonotype was picked up a small number of times. The chain recombines TRBV27 with TRBJ2-7; TRBD2 agrees at 9 bases. The CDR3 spans 16 residues. The V segment lost 6 bases and the J segment 4 bases; nucleotides outside the gene matches: 13. Germline loops: CDR1 MNHEY, CDR2 SMNVEV (reference sequence). The CDR3 loop reads CASSPFAGGPSYEQYF. DNA for the CDR3: TGTGCCAGCAGCCCCTTCGCGGGAGGGCCCTCTTACGAGCAGTACTTC.

V is TRBV20-1 and J is TRBJ1-2, with D perhaps matching TRBD1 (6 bases). The germline CDR1 and CDR2 sequences are DFQATT and SNEGSKA (reference sequence). The CDR3 contains 14 residues. V lost 2 bases and J lost 4, with 14 bases in between. The CDR3 nucleotides read TGCAGTGCTAGATCTACAGGGTCGAGCTATGGCTACACCTTC. This gives the protein CSARSTGSSYGYTF.

As regards this clonotype: The junction and the germline gene differ at one end; a read error may be behind it. The chain carries TRBV20-1 and TRBJ2-1, with 10 nucleotides matching TRBD2. This CDR3 region has 15 residues. Germline CDR1 DFQATT, CDR2 SNEGSKA (reference sequence). Here the CDR3 reads CSALKREGSYNEQNF. For the CDR3, the DNA is TGCAGTGCTCTTAAGCGGGAGGGCTCCTACAATGAGCAGAACTTC.

The J gene is TRBJ2-5, the V gene TRBV29-1, with unresolved D. Germline lookup yields CDR1 SQVTM and CDR2 ANQGSEA. Trimming removed 4 bases from V and 0 bases from J, with 6 bases in between. This CDR3 spans 12 amino acids. CDR3 protein: CSVVDNQETQYF. In nucleotides, the CDR3 is TGCAGCGTTGTTGACAACCAAGAGACCCAGTACTTC.

This clonotype showed up just a few times. V usage is TRBV5-1 and J usage is TRBJ1-2; 8 bases agree with TRBD1. Looked up from germline, CDR1 is SGHRS and CDR2 is YFSETQ. V shed 2 bases, J shed 2 bases, and the junction held 8 bases outside the gene matches. The CDR3 is 16 amino acids. This chain's CDR3 is CASSLGQGSENYGYTF. CDR3 DNA sequence: TGCGCCAGCAGCTTAGGACAGGGATCGGAAAACTATGGCTACACCTTC. Using reference TRBV5-1 and TRBJ1-2 for the parts outside the CDR3, the full variable domain is KAGVTQTPRYLIKTRGQQVTLSCSPISGHRSVSWYQQTPGQGLQFLFEYFSETQRNKGNFPGRFSGRQFSNSRSEMNVSTLELGDSALYLCASSLGQGSENYGYTFGSGTRLTVV.

This chain links TRBV7-2 with TRBJ2-1, with D hard to call. Germline-derived CDR1 and CDR2 are SGHTA and FQGNSA. V lost 5 bases and J 0 bases, leaving 14 bases between the germline ends. The CDR3 has 16 residues. The CDR3, as DNA: TGTGCCAGCAGCACTTGGTCACCACTCTCCTACAATGAGCAGTTCTTC. It translates to CASSTWSPLSYNEQFF.

The chain carries TRBV20-1 and TRBJ2-7; D unresolved. CDR3 size: 12 residues. V was pared by 3 bases and J by 3 bases, with 9 bases between. The germline V gene has CDR1 DFQATT and CDR2 SNEGSKA (reference sequence). CDR3 region: CSARWQVYEQYF. The CDR3 DNA follows: TGCAGTGCTAGGTGGCAGGTCTACGAGCAGTACTTC.

This clonotype was recorded a few times. The V and J genes are TRBV14 and TRBJ2-5; D gene uncertain. Germline assignment: CDR1 SGHDN and CDR2 FVKESK. Trimming stripped 3 bases from V and 1 base from J, with 3 bases between. The CDR3 consists of 12 residues. The CDR3 protein is CASSHAQETQYF. The CDR3 bases are TGTGCCAGCAGCCACGCCCAAGAGACCCAGTACTTC.